These 24 T cell receptor beta chains were all obtained from the same sample, sequenced in a study of cytomegalovirus exposure and HLA in healthy donors. Primers: 60 Vbeta forward and 13 Jbeta reverse. Sequencing used immunoSEQ multiplex PCR; TCRdb keeps in-frame clones, though not all of them. The sample consists of 25,000 to 40,000 clones, 35% to 50% of them appearing once. Source material: PBMCs. These receptors all come from a woman aged 45-59 years in good health and CMV-seronegative.

V usage is TRBV5-1 and J usage is TRBJ2-7; 8 bases match TRBD1. CDR3 size: 16 residues. CDR1 is SGHRS and CDR2 is YFSETQ in the germline V gene. The V and J ends lost 4 bases and 2 bases, in that order; junction bases with no gene match: 11. The CDR3 protein is CASSPARQGRTYEQYF. In DNA, the CDR3 is TGCGCCAGCAGCCCCGCCCGACAGGGGAGGACCTACGAGCAGTACTTC. The whole variable domain, filled in from reference TRBV5-1 and TRBJ2-7, reads KAGVTQTPRYLIKTRGQQVTLSCSPISGHRSVSWYQQTPGQGLQFLFEYFSETQRNKGNFPGRFSGRQFSNSRSEMNVSTLELGDSALYLCASSPARQGRTYEQYFGPGTRLTVT.

This clone was detected once. The chain joins TRBV2 to TRBJ2-7, with 8 bases aligning to TRBD2. The germline V gene encodes CDR1 SNHLY and CDR2 FYNNEI. CDR3 length equals 14 residues. Trimming at V came to 10 bases and at J to 0 bases, leaving 8 bases not matched to a gene. Written as DNA, the CDR3 is TGTGCCATAGGTGGTAGCGGGACCTCCTACGAGCAGTACTTC. It translates to CAIGGSGTSYEQYF.

The rearrangement links TRBV30 to TRBJ2-7, with 7 positions matching TRBD2. The trim removed 1 base at V and 0 bases at J, leaving 12 bases unmatched. This CDR3 contains 17 residues. Germline V lookup: CDR1 GTSNPN, CDR2 SVGIG (reference sequence). The CDR3 is CAWSASVRLAASYEQYF. As DNA, the CDR3 is TGTGCCTGGAGTGCCTCGGTGAGGCTAGCGGCCTCCTACGAGCAGTACTTC.

In its sample, this clone was seen a few times. The CDR3, as DNA: TGTGCCAGCAGCCCCCGAACAGGGGAGACTAATGAAAAACTGTTTTTT. This gives the protein CASSPRTGETNEKLFF. The J gene is TRBJ1-4, the V gene TRBV9; TRBD1 matches at 7 bases. Trimming took 4 bases from V and 2 from J; bases not matched to a gene: 8. Per the germline V gene, CDR1 is SGDLS and CDR2 is YYNGEE. There are 16 residues in the CDR3.

This clone was recorded a few times. The genes are TRBV7-2 and TRBJ1-5; TRBD1 agrees at 8 bases. The junction had 12 bases not matched to a gene; V was cut back by 2 bases and J by 6 bases. The CDR3 consists of 17 residues. Germline V gene sequence: CDR1 SGHTA, CDR2 FQGNSA. CDR3 nucleotides: TGTGCCAGCAGCTTATCGGGGGTCGACAGGGGAAGTCAGCCCCAGCATTTT. Translation: CASSLSGVDRGSQPQHF.

This sequence joins TRBV28 and TRBJ1-4, with 8 nucleotides matching TRBD1. The CDR3 has 15 amino acids. Germline V gene lookup returns CDR1 MDHEN and CDR2 SYDVKM. V lost 5 bases and J lost 4; bases outside the gene matches: 6. In nucleotides, the CDR3 is TGTGCCAGCAGTCCTTCAGGGGGCCTTAATGAAAAACTGTTTTTT. Translation: CASSPSGGLNEKLFF.

This CDR3 reads CASSHEQGTYNEQFF. CDR3 nucleotides: TGTGCCAGCTCACACGAACAGGGAACCTACAATGAGCAGTTCTTC. The V call is TRBV18, the J call TRBJ2-1; the D gene is possibly TRBD1 (6 bases). The V gene lost 4 bases and the J gene lost 2 bases, with 12 bases spanning the gap. CDR1 and CDR2 (germline): KGHSH, LQKENI. This CDR3 is 15 amino acids long.

The J gene is TRBJ1-2, the V gene TRBV7-3; 7 bases agree with TRBD1. Germline V gene data show CDR1 as SGHTA and CDR2 as FQGTGA. J lost 6 bases, V lost 0 bases, and 7 bases had no gene match. This CDR3 has 15 amino acids. CDR3 in amino acids: CASSLTSLTGDGYTF. The CDR3 DNA reads TGTGCCAGCAGCTTAACATCTCTTACAGGGGATGGCTACACCTTC.

In this sample, this clone turned up once. The chain carries TRBV4-1 and TRBJ2-3; 8 bases are shared with TRBD2. V shed 1 base, J shed 3 bases, and the junction held 3 bases outside the gene matches. The CDR3 is made up of 15 amino acids. Germline CDR1 MGHRA, CDR2 YSYEKL. The CDR3 DNA reads TGCGCCAGCAGCCAAGCCGGGACTAGGACAGATACGCAGTATTTT. Protein: CASSQAGTRTDTQYF.

The V and J genes are TRBV5-4 and TRBJ2-5; a possible D gene is TRBD2 (6 bases). The germline CDR1 and CDR2 sequences are SGHNT and YYREEE (reference sequence). With 0 bases removed from V and 7 bases from J, the gap between germline ends came to 13 bases. CDR3 length: 14 residues. CDR3 amino acids: CASSLGLGLATQYF. In DNA form, the CDR3 reads TGTGCCAGCAGCTTGGGACTAGGGCTAGCGACCCAGTACTTC.

The sample holds a few counts of this clone. CDR3: CASSSPEGKETQYF. The DNA of the CDR3 is TGTGCCAGCAGCTCCCCGGAGGGTAAAGAGACCCAGTACTTC. This sequence joins TRBV9 and TRBJ2-5; the D gene is possibly TRBD2 (6 bases). CDR1 is SGDLS and CDR2 is YYNGEE in the germline V gene. CDR3 size: 14 residues. V shed 4 bases and J shed 3 bases, with 13 bases lying between them.

J is TRBJ2-3 and V is TRBV7-2, with D possibly matching TRBD1 (5 bases). Germline CDR1 SGHTA, CDR2 FQGNSA. CDR3 length: 14 amino acids. Trimming cost V 3 bases and J 2 bases, with 9 bases left between them. The CDR3 loop reads CASSLQQDTDTQYF. DNA of the CDR3: TGTGCCAGCAGCTTGCAACAGGACACAGATACGCAGTATTTT.

This clone was detected once. The gene calls are TRBV5-1 and TRBJ2-1; D remains ambiguous. The CDR3 length is 16 residues. Germline-derived CDR1 and CDR2 are SGHRS and YFSETQ. The V and J ends lost 2 bases and 0 bases respectively, with 12 bases between them. CDR3 loop: CASSLFAESSYNEQFF. CDR3 bases: TGCGCCAGCAGCTTATTTGCGGAGAGCTCCTACAATGAGCAGTTCTTC.

This clone occurred a few times. The junction departs from germline at one end; a sequencing error may be responsible. CDR3 nucleotide sequence: TGTTCCAGCAGCCGTGATGCTAGCGGAGAATACTACGAGCAGTACTTC. Amino acids: CSSSRDASGEYYEQYF. V gene TRBV7-9 combines with J gene TRBJ2-7; 7 nucleotides agree with TRBD2. The length of the CDR3 is 16 residues. The germline V gene has CDR1 SEHNR and CDR2 FQNEAQ (reference sequence).

J is TRBJ1-2 and V is TRBV7-9; 7 bases are shared with TRBD1. Germline V gene sequence: CDR1 SEHNR, CDR2 FQNEAQ (reference sequence). The CDR3 length is 15 residues. V was pared by 5 bases and J by 2 bases, with 8 bases of the junction left unmatched. CDR3 region: CASSVDRLGNYGYTF. CDR3 nucleotide sequence: TGTGCCAGCAGCGTGGACAGGCTAGGGAACTATGGCTACACCTTC. The full variable domain, completed using reference TRBV7-9 and TRBJ1-2, is DTGVSQNPRHKITKRGQNVTFRCDPISEHNRLYWYRQTLGQGPEFLTYFQNEAQLEKSRLLSDRFSAERPKGSFSTLEIQRTEQGDSAMYLCASSVDRLGNYGYTFGSGTRLTVV.

CDR3 residues: CSVLAGGPSYNEQFF. The CDR3 coding sequence is TGCAGCGTTTTAGCGGGAGGGCCCTCCTACAATGAGCAGTTCTTC. The rearrangement uses TRBV29-1 and TRBJ2-1, with TRBD2 matching over 11 bases. The CDR3 runs to 15 residues. J was trimmed by 0 bases and V by 5 bases; bases with no gene match: 3. Germline-derived CDR1 and CDR2 are SQVTM and ANQGSEA.

The chain has TRBV14 and TRBJ2-6, with TRBD2 matching 13 bases. V was clipped by 2 bases and J by 2 bases; unmatched bases: 3. Germline V gene sequence: CDR1 SGHDN, CDR2 FVKESK. The CDR3 spans 18 residues. The CDR3 sequence is CASSQLLAGGPGANVLTF. The CDR3 DNA is TGTGCCAGCAGCCAATTACTAGCGGGAGGGCCTGGGGCCAACGTCCTGACTTTC.

This chain uses TRBV5-1 with TRBJ2-7; possible D gene TRBD2, 6 bases. CDR3 length equals 16 residues. V gave up 6 bases and J gave up 3 bases, with 22 bases separating them. Germline CDR1 and CDR2: SGHRS and YFSETQ. DNA of the CDR3: TGCGCCAGCAAAGTAGCCTCCGGGACTGCCCTCTACGAGCAGTACTTC. It encodes CASKVASGTALYEQYF.

This clone showed up just a few times. V usage is TRBV5-1 and J usage is TRBJ2-2, with D unresolved. V was shortened by 1 base and J by 3 bases, with 10 bases between the two germline ends. The CDR3 length is 15 residues. In germline, CDR1 is SGHRS, CDR2 YFSETQ. CDR3 DNA: TGCGCCAGCAGCTTGAGTGCACAAGACACCGGGGAGCTGTTTTTT. As protein: CASSLSAQDTGELFF.

This clone has just a few counts. This rearrangement joins TRBV2 to TRBJ1-2, with 8 bases that match TRBD1. Trimming took 6 bases from V and 7 from J; bases not matched to a gene: 7. Germline V gene sequence: CDR1 SNHLY, CDR2 FYNNEI. The CDR3 sequence is 13 residues long. The CDR3 spells CASRGTGGGGYTF. The DNA for the CDR3 is TGTGCCAGCAGAGGAACAGGGGGAGGTGGCTACACCTTC.

The chain joins TRBV12-2 to TRBJ1-2. TRBV12-2 is shown as a pseudogene. CDR3 length equals 15 residues. The CDR3 spells CASRLAVAGSSGYTF. The CDR3 DNA follows: TGTGCAAGTCGCTTAGCGGTGGCGGGGAGCTCTGGCTACACCTTC.

This clone was recorded once. The chain joins TRBV28 to TRBJ1-1; 8 bases map to TRBD1. The CDR3 is 17 amino acids. Trimming removed 11 bases from V and 0 bases from J; junction bases left unmatched: 17. CDR1 MDHEN and CDR2 SYDVKM come from the germline V gene. CDR3 bases: TGTGCCGCCGGGACAGGTAGTAGGTCGGGAATGAACACTGAAGCTTTCTTT. Its protein product is CAAGTGSRSGMNTEAFF.

This clone came up once. Germline is not matched at one junction end, which may reflect a read error. Other nucleotide sequences in the sample specify the same CDR3. The chain employs TRBV30 and TRBJ2-7, with TRBD2 matching 9 bases. Germline V CDR1 and CDR2: GTSNPN, SVGIG (reference sequence). This CDR3 has 14 residues. For the CDR3, the DNA is TGTGCCTCCACATCTAGCGGGAAGGGCTACGAGCAATACTTC. Protein: CASTSSGKGYEQYF.

The chain has TRBV7-2 and TRBJ2-1; D is unclear. The length of the CDR3 is 14 residues. V was cut by 5 bases and J by 0 bases, with 8 bases left in between. The germline CDR1 and CDR2 sequences are SGHTA and FQGNSA. This CDR3 reads CASSRGLSYNEQFF. The CDR3 coding sequence is TGTGCCAGCAGCCGAGGTCTCTCCTACAATGAGCAGTTCTTC.